The source of this TCR beta chain is a study of beta chain features in type 1 diabetes. Study outcomes and limitations: Type 1 diabetes patients showed a moderate but significant shortening of TCRB CDR3s in all four CD4+ subsets.

Worth noting for this clone: The antigen is undetermined.

Germline V CDR1 and CDR2: MNHEY, SVGAGI. Trimming cost V 8 bases and J 12 bases, with 20 bases left between them. The CDR3 is 13 residues long. Expressed TCRB transcripts were sequenced after all isolated RNA was converted to cDNA. The method was immunoSEQ multiplex PCR; TCRdb's version includes in-frame clones alone and lacks a portion of them. The sample carries nearly 700,000 clones, about an eighth recorded once. This clonotype originated in a man younger than 35 with type 1 diabetes. This sequence joins TRBV6-5 and TRBJ1-3; TRBD1 might be the D (6 bases). The sample was naive CD4+ T cells from blood. The CDR3 DNA follows: TGTGCCAGCGGAACCGACGGAGGGGGAAACATATATTTT. Translated, it gives CASGTDGGGNIYF.